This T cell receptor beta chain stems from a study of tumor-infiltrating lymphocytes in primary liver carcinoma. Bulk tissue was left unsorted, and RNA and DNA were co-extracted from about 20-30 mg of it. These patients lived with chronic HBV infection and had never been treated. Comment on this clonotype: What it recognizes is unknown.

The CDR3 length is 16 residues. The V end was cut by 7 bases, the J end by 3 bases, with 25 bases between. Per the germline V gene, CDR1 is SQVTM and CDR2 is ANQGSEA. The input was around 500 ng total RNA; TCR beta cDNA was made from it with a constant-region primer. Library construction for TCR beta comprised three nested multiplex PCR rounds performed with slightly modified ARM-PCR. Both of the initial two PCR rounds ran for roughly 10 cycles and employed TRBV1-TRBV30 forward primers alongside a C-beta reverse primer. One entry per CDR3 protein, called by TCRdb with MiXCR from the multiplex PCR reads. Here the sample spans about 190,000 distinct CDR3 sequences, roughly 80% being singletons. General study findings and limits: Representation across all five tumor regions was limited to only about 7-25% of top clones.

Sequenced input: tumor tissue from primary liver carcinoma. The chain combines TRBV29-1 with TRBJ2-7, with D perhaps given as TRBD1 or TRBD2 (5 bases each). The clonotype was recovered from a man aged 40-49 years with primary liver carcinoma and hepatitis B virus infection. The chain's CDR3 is CSGMTPGTGTLYEQYF. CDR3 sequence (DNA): TGCAGCGGCATGACACCTGGGACCGGCACTCTCTACGAGCAGTACTTC.